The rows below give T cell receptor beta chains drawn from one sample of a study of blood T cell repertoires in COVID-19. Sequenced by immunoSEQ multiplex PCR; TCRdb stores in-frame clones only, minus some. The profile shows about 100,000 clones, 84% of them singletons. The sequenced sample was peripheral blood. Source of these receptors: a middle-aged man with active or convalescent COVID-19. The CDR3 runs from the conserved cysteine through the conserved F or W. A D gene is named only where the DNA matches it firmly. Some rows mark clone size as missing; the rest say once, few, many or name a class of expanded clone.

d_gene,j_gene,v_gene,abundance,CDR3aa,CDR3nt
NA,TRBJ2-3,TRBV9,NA,CASSLGLVGTDTQYF,TGTGCCAGCAGTCTCGGCCTAGTCGGCACAGATACGCAGTATTTT
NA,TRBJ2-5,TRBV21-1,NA,CASSKFREGYF,TGTGCCAGCAGCAAGTTCAGAGAGGGGTACTTC
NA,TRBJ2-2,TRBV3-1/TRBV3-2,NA,CASSLQVGTGELFF,TGTGCCAGCAGCCTACAGGTGGGCACCGGGGAGCTGTTTTTT
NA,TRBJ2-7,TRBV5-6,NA,CASTRRVFGYYEQYF,TGTGCCAGCACCCGCAGGGTATTCGGTTACTACGAGCAGTACTTC
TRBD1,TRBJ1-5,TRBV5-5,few,CASSGGTGIYSNQPQHF,TGTGCCAGCAGTGGCGGGACAGGGATTTATAGCAATCAGCCCCAGCATTTT
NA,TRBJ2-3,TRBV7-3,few,CASSLGLTDTQYF,TGTGCCAGCAGCTTAGGACTAACAGATACGCAGTATTTT
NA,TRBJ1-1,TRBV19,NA,CASIAPGRRHTEAFF,TGTGCCAGTATCGCACCAGGGAGGAGGCACACTGAAGCTTTCTTT
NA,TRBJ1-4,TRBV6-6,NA,CASRAEKLFF,TGTGCCAGCAGGGCCGAAAAACTGTTTTTT
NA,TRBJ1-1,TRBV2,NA,CASSAKGATEAFF,TGTGCCAGCAGTGCAAAGGGAGCCACTGAAGCTTTCTTT
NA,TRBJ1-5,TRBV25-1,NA,CASSEPGSGPQHF,TGTGCCAGCAGTGAACCCGGTAGTGGGCCCCAGCATTTT
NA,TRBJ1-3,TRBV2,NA,CASSEQGAGNTIYF,TGTGCCAGCAGTGAACAGGGTGCTGGAAACACCATATATTTT
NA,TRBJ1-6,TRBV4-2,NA,CASSQDLATGSGSPLHF,TGTGCCAGCAGCCAAGATCTGGCAACAGGGTCAGGCTCACCCCTCCACTTT
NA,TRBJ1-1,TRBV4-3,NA,CASSQESGDWTEAFF,TGCGCCAGCAGCCAAGAATCTGGGGACTGGACTGAAGCTTTCTTT
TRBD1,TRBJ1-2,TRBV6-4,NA,CASSALPGQATGYTF,TGTGCCAGCAGTGCCCTCCCGGGACAGGCGACAGGCTACACCTTC
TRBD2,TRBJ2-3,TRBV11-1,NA,CASSALAGLGDTQYF,TGTGCCAGCAGCGCCCTAGCGGGCTTGGGGGATACGCAGTATTTT
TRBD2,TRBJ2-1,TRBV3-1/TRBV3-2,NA,CASSQGSSGGVRFF,TGTGCCAGCAGCCAAGGATCCAGCGGGGGCGTTCGGTTCTTC
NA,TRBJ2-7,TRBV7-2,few,CASSLGPPGGEQYF,TGTGCCAGCAGCTTAGGGCCTCCTGGGGGGGAGCAGTACTTC
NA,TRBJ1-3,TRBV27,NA,CASSLYPPGNSGNTIYF,TGTGCCAGCAGTTTGTACCCCCCGGGGAACTCTGGAAACACCATATATTTT
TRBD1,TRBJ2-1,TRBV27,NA,CASSRHTGTGGNEQFF,TGTGCCAGCAGTAGACACACCGGGACAGGGGGCAATGAGCAGTTCTTC
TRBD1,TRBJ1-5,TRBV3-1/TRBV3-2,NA,CASSPGTDNQPQHF,TGTGCCAGCAGCCCTGGGACAGACAATCAGCCCCAGCATTTT
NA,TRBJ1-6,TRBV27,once,CATAFGGNNSPLHF,TGTGCCACCGCATTCGGAGGCAACAATTCACCCCTCCACTTT
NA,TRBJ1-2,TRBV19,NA,CASSMLGGGYTF,TGTGCCAGTAGTATGCTCGGGGGTGGCTACACCTTC
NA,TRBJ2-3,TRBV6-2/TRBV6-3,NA,CASSRGYGQYF,TGTGCCAGCAGTAGAGGATACGGGCAGTATTTT
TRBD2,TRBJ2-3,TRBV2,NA,CASSDWRENTDTQYF,TGTGCCAGCAGTGATTGGCGGGAGAACACAGATACGCAGTATTTT
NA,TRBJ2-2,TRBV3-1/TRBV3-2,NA,CASSQVDRTGELFF,TGTGCCAGCAGCCAAGTTGACAGAACCGGGGAGCTGTTTTTT
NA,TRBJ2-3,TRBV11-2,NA,CASSLESAGLTDTQYF,TGTGCCAGCAGCTTAGAGTCCGCAGGCCTTACAGATACGCAGTATTTT
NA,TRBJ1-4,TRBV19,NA,CASSIGGGRGEKLFF,TGTGCCAGTAGTATTGGGGGGGGAAGAGGTGAAAAACTGTTTTTT
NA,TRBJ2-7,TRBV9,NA,CASSVSGGLREQYF,TGTGCCAGCAGCGTATCCGGGGGGCTAAGGGAGCAGTACTTC
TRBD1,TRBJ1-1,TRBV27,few,CASRPPGQGASSTEAFF,TGTGCCAGCAGACCTCCGGGACAGGGGGCGTCTAGCACTGAAGCTTTCTTT
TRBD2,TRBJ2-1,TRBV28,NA,CASSFGERGKDNEQFF,TGTGCCAGCAGTTTTGGTGAGCGGGGGAAAGACAATGAGCAGTTCTTC
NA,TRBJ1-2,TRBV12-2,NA,CASRSNEDRGLVNGYTF,TGTGCAAGTCGCTCGAATGAGGACAGGGGGCTCGTGAATGGCTACACCTTC
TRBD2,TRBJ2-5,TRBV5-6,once,CASSHGTMGGETQYF,TGTGCCAGCAGCCATGGGACTATGGGCGGGGAGACCCAGTACTTC
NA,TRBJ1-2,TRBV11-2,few,CASSPFTANYGYTF,TGTGCCAGCAGCCCCTTCACAGCTAACTATGGCTACACCTTC